Presented here are 19 T cell receptor beta chains from one specimen sequenced in a study of Graves' ophthalmopathy and Graves' hyperthyroidism (dated by TCRdb to 2016 to 2019). Sequencing instrument: Illumina HiSeq 2000. For repertoire sequencing, TCR beta CDR3 regions were amplified from RNA transcripts. A first-round RT-PCR used HTBI primers with the Qiagen OneStep RT-PCR kit, followed by a second-round multiplex PCR, size selection and purification. TCRdb reanalyzed the raw reads on its own, using fastp at Q25 for trimming and MiXCR for clone calling, and kept in-frame beta chains. Duplicate CDR3 protein sequences are folded into a single record with the most common DNA and genes. The sample table holds about 210,000 distinct CDR3 sequences, of which less than 30% were seen once. The ten largest clones capture around 9.8% of the sample. The sequenced sample was peripheral blood. All receptors come from a man over 45 with Graves' ophthalmopathy. Donor details come from another sample of the same person, matched by shared clones.

This chain uses TRBV11-1 with TRBJ2-2, with 8 bases fitting TRBD1. Germline V CDR1 and CDR2: SGHAT, FQDESV (reference sequence). J lost 4 bases, V lost 3 bases, and 10 bases had no gene match. CDR3 size: 17 residues. The CDR3 sequence is CASSFGQGVRATGELFF. CDR3 sequence (DNA): TGTGCCAGCAGCTTCGGACAGGGCGTTAGGGCCACCGGGGAGCTGTTTTTT.

This clonotype has at least ten counts. V usage is TRBV14 and J usage is TRBJ2-7, with a weak D call TRBD2 (5 bases). Germline CDR1 reads SGHDN; CDR2 reads FVKESK. V was cut by 0 bases and J by 3 bases, with 12 bases left in between. The CDR3 covers 15 residues. The CDR3 protein is CASSQDTIEGYEQYF. Written as DNA, the CDR3 is TGTGCCAGCAGCCAAGATACAATAGAGGGCTACGAGCAGTACTTC.

This clonotype occurred many times. The V and J genes are TRBV7-2 and TRBJ2-7; D may be TRBD1 (6 bases). From germline, CDR1 is SGHTA and CDR2 FQGNSA. V was cut by 5 bases and J by 6 bases, with 14 bases left in between. This CDR3 contains 13 residues. CDR3: CASSRNGQTEQYF. The CDR3 DNA follows: TGTGCCAGCAGCCGGAACGGACAGACCGAGCAGTACTTC.

This clonotype was picked up many times. V gene TRBV6-2 or TRBV6-3 combines with J gene TRBJ2-7; 11 bases match TRBD2. The CDR3 covers 16 residues. V gave up 2 bases and J gave up 5 bases; unmatched junction bases: 8. Germline-derived CDR1 and CDR2 are MNHEY and SVGEGT. CDR3 nucleotides: TGTGCCAGCAGTTACCCACTAGCGGGAGTTCTAAACGAGCAGTACTTC. Amino acids: CASSYPLAGVLNEQYF.

Here the CDR3 reads CASSSEATDTNYGYTF. In DNA form, the CDR3 reads TGTGCCAGCAGCTCTGAAGCGACAGACACTAACTATGGCTACACCTTC. J is TRBJ1-2 and V is TRBV11-2, with D possibly being TRBD1 (5 bases). The germline V gene has CDR1 SGHAT and CDR2 FQNNGV. The CDR3 covers 16 residues. V was clipped by 4 bases and J by 0 bases, with 15 bases between them.

This clonotype has a count of ten or more. This chain connects TRBV12-3 or TRBV12-4 to TRBJ2-7; possible D gene TRBD1, 5 bases. This CDR3 has 13 amino acids. The V end was cut by 3 bases, the J end by 2 bases, with 8 bases between. The CDR3 region has the DNA TGTGCCAGCAGTTTGACAGAAACCTACGAGCAGTACTTC. This gives the protein CASSLTETYEQYF.

The V and J genes are TRBV2 and TRBJ2-5; perhaps TRBD2 as D (5 bases). The CDR3 has 15 residues. V shed 0 bases and J shed 5 bases, with 13 bases lying between them. CDR1 and CDR2 (germline): SNHLY, FYNNEI. This CDR3 reads CASSEARGFTETQYF. CDR3 nucleotide sequence: TGTGCCAGCAGTGAAGCGCGAGGGTTCACGGAGACCCAGTACTTC.

The CDR3 reads CASSHPTRRDSEVETQYF. Written as DNA, the CDR3 is TGTGCCAGCAGCCATCCTACCCGCCGGGACAGTGAGGTTGAGACCCAGTACTTC. J is TRBJ2-5 and V is TRBV11-2; TRBD1 matches at 7 bases. Germline CDR1 reads SGHAT; CDR2 reads FQNNGV. CDR3 size: 18 residues. Trimming at V came to 5 bases and at J to 5 bases, leaving 20 bases not matched to a gene. The full variable domain, in which reference TRBV11-2 and TRBJ2-5 provide the parts outside the CDR3, is EAGVAQSPRYKIIEKRQSVAFWCNPISGHATLYWYQQILGQGPKLLIQFQNNGVVDDSQLPKDRFSAERLKGVDSTLKIQPAKLEDSAVYLCASSHPTRRDSEVETQYFGPGTRLLVL.

This chain links TRBV9 with TRBJ2-5; D is unclear. The CDR3 loop spans 16 amino acids. The V end lost 0 bases, the J end lost 2 bases, and 14 bases lay between the germline ends. CDR1 and CDR2 (germline): SGDLS, YYNGEE. In DNA, the CDR3 is TGTGCCAGCAGCGTAGACGTCAGAGTGGGGCAAGAGACCCAGTACTTC. Amino acids: CASSVDVRVGQETQYF.

This clonotype was counted only a few times. The genes are TRBV6-1 and TRBJ2-7, with D unresolved. The CDR3 totals 12 residues. In germline, CDR1 is MNHNS, CDR2 SASEGT. V shed 8 bases and J shed 4 bases, with 12 bases lying between them. CDR3 nucleotides: TGTGCCAGCGCTACCTACGGGTACGAGCAGTACTTC. Translated: CASATYGYEQYF.

The V gene is TRBV28, the J gene TRBJ2-7, with D uncertain. Germline V gene data show CDR1 as MDHEN and CDR2 as SYDVKM. The CDR3 is 12 amino acids. Trimming removed 5 bases from V and 3 bases from J, with 8 bases in between. This CDR3 is CASSEIDYEQYF. CDR3 DNA: TGTGCCAGCAGTGAAATAGACTACGAGCAGTACTTC.

The genes are TRBV20-1 and TRBJ1-6; TRBD1 is a possible D gene (5 bases). Germline V lookup: CDR1 DFQATT, CDR2 SNEGSKA (reference sequence). The CDR3 sequence is 15 residues long. Trimming left V 4 bases short and J 9 bases short, with 19 bases between. CDR3 sequence: CSATNSQGMGSPLHF. The CDR3 nucleotides are TGCAGTGCTACCAACTCCCAGGGCATGGGTTCACCCCTCCACTTT.

This clonotype was counted many times. The chain recombines TRBV20-1 with TRBJ1-3, with a possible D match to TRBD1 (6 bases). CDR1 and CDR2 (germline): DFQATT, SNEGSKA (reference sequence). Trimming left V 6 bases short and J 2 bases short, with 17 bases between. The CDR3 contains 15 residues. This CDR3 is CSAGLKGGPGNTIYF. The DNA of the CDR3 is TGCAGTGCGGGCCTCAAGGGGGGGCCTGGAAACACCATATATTTT.

This clonotype was seen many times. The chain employs TRBV9 and TRBJ2-2, with 11 positions matching TRBD1. After removal of 0 bases from V and 4 bases from J, the junction contained 8 bases not matched to a gene. This CDR3 comprises 18 residues. Germline CDR1 and CDR2: SGDLS and YYNGEE. The CDR3 loop is CASSVADRGRGGTGELFF. CDR3 in DNA: TGTGCCAGCAGCGTAGCGGACAGGGGGCGGGGAGGCACCGGGGAGCTGTTTTTT.

At least ten counts were recorded for this clonotype. The chain combines TRBV7-3 with TRBJ2-7; no reliable D call. Germline CDR1 and CDR2: SGHTA and FQGTGA. V was cut by 0 bases and J by 0 bases, with 9 bases left in between. The CDR3 is 15 residues long. Here the CDR3 reads CASSLTDINSYEQYF. The DNA of the CDR3 is TGTGCCAGCAGCTTAACAGACATAAACTCCTACGAGCAGTACTTC.

This clonotype was observed at least ten times. This chain's CDR3 is CSARVGGTWEQYF. The CDR3 nucleotides read TGCAGTGCTAGAGTCGGAGGGACATGGGAGCAGTACTTC. This rearrangement joins TRBV20-1 to TRBJ2-7; D is tentatively TRBD1 or TRBD2 (6 bases each). Trimming stripped 1 base from V and 7 bases from J, with 14 bases between. The CDR3 covers 13 residues. The germline V gene has CDR1 DFQATT and CDR2 SNEGSKA (reference sequence).

This clonotype was found many times. This chain connects TRBV20-1 to TRBJ2-7; 14 bases are shared with TRBD2. V dropped 2 bases and J dropped 1; count of bases not matched to a gene: 10. Germline V gene data show CDR1 as DFQATT and CDR2 as SNEGSKA (reference sequence). This CDR3 contains 18 residues. The CDR3 region has the DNA TGCAGTGCTAGAAGGGCGGGACTAGCGGGAGCGCAGTCCTACGAGCAGTACTTC. Translation: CSARRAGLAGAQSYEQYF.

The V and J genes are TRBV6-2 or TRBV6-3 and TRBJ2-5; perhaps TRBD1 as D (6 bases). V was clipped by 2 bases and J by 5 bases, with 12 bases between them. The V gene's germline CDR1 is MNHEY and CDR2 SVGEGT. This CDR3 has 14 residues. CDR3 DNA sequence: TGTGCCAGCAGTTACGGCGCAGGGGCCGAGACCCAGTACTTC. Translation gives CASSYGAGAETQYF.

This clonotype occurred many times. This chain connects TRBV6-5 to TRBJ2-7; D gene ambiguous. Germline V gives CDR1 MNHEY, CDR2 SVGAGI. Trimming took 6 bases from V and 2 from J, leaving 17 bases between them. The CDR3 length is 15 residues. In DNA, the CDR3 is TGTGCCAGCAGCCCAAGACCCGAATATCCCTACGAGCAGTACTTC. Encoded protein: CASSPRPEYPYEQYF.